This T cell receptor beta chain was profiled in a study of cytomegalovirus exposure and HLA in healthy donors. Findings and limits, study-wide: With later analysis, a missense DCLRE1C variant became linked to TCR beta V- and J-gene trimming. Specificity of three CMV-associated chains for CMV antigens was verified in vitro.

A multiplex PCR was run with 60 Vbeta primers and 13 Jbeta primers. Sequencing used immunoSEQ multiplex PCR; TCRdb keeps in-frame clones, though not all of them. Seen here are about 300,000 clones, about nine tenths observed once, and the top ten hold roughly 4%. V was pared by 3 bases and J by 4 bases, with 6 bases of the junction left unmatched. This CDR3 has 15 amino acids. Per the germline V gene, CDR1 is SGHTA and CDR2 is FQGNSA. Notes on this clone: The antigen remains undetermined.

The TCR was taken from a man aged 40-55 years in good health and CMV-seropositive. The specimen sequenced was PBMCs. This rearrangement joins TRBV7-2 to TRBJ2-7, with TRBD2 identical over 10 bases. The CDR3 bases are TGTGCCAGCAGCTTCTCTAGCGGGAGATGGTACGAGCAGTACTTC. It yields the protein CASSFSSGRWYEQYF.